The text below deals with one T cell receptor (beta chain). Other DNA sequences of this sample code for an identical CDR3. This sample stems from a study of control samples from healthy donors and cancer patients. Measured with immunoSEQ multiplex PCR; TCRdb has only the in-frame clones, and not every one. The profile covers some 210,000 clones, with 91% appearing a single time and roughly 1.9% taken by the ten largest. Germline values: CDR1 SGHNT, CDR2 YENEEA. CDR3 size: 14 residues. V was shortened by 1 base and J by 2 bases, with 5 bases between the two germline ends. The sample comprised blood. The chain has TRBV11-3 and TRBJ2-2, with unresolved D. The clonotype originates from a man aged 30-40 years in good health. The CDR3 protein is CASSLGRNTGELFF. The DNA of the CDR3 is TGTGCCAGCAGCTTAGGCAGAAACACCGGGGAGCTGTTTTTT.